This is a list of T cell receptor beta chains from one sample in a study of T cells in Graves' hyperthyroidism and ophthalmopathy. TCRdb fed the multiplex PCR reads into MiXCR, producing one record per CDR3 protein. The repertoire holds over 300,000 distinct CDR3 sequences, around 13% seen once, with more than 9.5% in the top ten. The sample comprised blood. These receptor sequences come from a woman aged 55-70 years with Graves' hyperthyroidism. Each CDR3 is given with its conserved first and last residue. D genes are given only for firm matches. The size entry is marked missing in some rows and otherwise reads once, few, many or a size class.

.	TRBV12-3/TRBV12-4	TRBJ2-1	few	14	TGTGCCAGCAGTTTATGGGGTGGCTTCAATGAGCAGTTCTTC	CASSLWGGFNEQFF
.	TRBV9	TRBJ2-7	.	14	TGTGCCAGCAGCGTAGGCGGTCACTCCTACGAGCAGTACTTC	CASSVGGHSYEQYF
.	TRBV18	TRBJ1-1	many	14	TGTGCCAGCTCACCACCGGGGGTCAACACTGAAGCTTTCTTT	CASSPPGVNTEAFF
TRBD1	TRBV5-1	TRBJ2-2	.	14	TGCGCCAGCAGCCCCCAGGGGGATGGCGGGGAGCTGTTTTTT	CASSPQGDGGELFF
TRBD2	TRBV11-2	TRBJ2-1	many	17	TGTGCCAGCAGCTTACCCCTCGGGGCGGGGGGGGGCAATGAGCAGTTCTTC	CASSLPLGAGGGNEQFF
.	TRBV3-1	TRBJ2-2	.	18	TGTGCCAGCAGCCAAGCTGGTGCACGGGGAGTGGGATCCGGGGAGCTGTTTTTT	CASSQAGARGVGSGELFF
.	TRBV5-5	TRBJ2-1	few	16	TGTGCCAGCAGCGGCACAGGAGGTTGGGGCTACAATGAGCAGTTCTTC	CASSGTGGWGYNEQFF
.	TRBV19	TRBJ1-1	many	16	TGTGCCAGTAGTATGTGGACAGTTAACCCAAACACTGAAGCTTTCTTT	CASSMWTVNPNTEAFF
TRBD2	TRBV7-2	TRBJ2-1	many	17	TGTGCCAGCAGCTTAGCGTTAGGACTAGCGGGAGTAAATGAGCAGTTCTTC	CASSLALGLAGVNEQFF
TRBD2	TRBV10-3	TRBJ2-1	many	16	TGTGCCATCAGCGGCGCCGGGACTAGGACCTACAATGAGCAGTTCTTC	CAISGAGTRTYNEQFF
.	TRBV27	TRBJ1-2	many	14	TGTGCCAGCAGTTTGGGGGGACCGATCTATGGCTACACCTTC	CASSLGGPIYGYTF
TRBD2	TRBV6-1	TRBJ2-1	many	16	TGTGCCAGCAGTCCCGGACTAGCGGGAGGGCCGAATGAGCAGTTCTTC	CASSPGLAGGPNEQFF
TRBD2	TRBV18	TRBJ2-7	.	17	TGTGCCAGCTCACCAAGCTTGGGACTAGCGGGAGTGGGCGAGCAGTACTTC	CASSPSLGLAGVGEQYF
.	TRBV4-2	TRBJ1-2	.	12	TGTGCCAGCAGCTACAACAGGGAGGGCTACACCTTC	CASSYNREGYTF
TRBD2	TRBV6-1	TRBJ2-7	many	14	TGTGCCAGCATGGTGGCGGGAGGCACCTACGAGCAGTACTTC	CASMVAGGTYEQYF
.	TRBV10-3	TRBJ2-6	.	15	TGTGCCATCAGTGACGAGCTGGGGGGGGCCAACGTCCTGACTTTC	CAISDELGGANVLTF
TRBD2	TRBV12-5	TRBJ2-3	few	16	TGTGCTAGTGGTTTACCCTTAGCGGGAGACACAGATACGCAGTATTTT	CASGLPLAGDTDTQYF
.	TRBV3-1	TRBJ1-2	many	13	TGTGCCAGCAGCCAGGGCAGGAATTATGGCTACACCTTC	CASSQGRNYGYTF
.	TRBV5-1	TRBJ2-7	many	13	TGCGCCAGCAGGACGGGGCGTTCGGGCGAGCAGTACTTC	CASRTGRSGEQYF
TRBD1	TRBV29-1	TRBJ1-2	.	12	TGCAGCGTTGAAACAGGGGCCTATGGCTACACCTTC	CSVETGAYGYTF
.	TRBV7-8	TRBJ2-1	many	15	TGTGCCAGCAGCTTAAGTCGGGGGACCTACAATGAGCAGTTCTTC	CASSLSRGTYNEQFF
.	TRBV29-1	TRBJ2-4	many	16	TGCAGCGTTGTAGTATCGGGCGTAGAAGGGAAAAACATTCAGTACTTC	CSVVVSGVEGKNIQYF
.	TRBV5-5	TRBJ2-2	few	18	TGTGCCAGCAGCTTGTTGGGTCAGGCCAAACCGAACACCGGGGAGCTGTTTTTT	CASSLLGQAKPNTGELFF
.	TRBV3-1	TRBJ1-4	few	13	TGTGCCAGCAGCCAAGGATGGGACGAAAAACTGTTTTTT	CASSQGWDEKLFF
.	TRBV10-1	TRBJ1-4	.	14	TGCGCCAGCAGTGAGTCCCGGGACTCTGAAAAACTGTTTTTT	CASSESRDSEKLFF